This T cell receptor beta chain was recorded in a study of CD8 T cells in ankylosing spondylitis. General observations from the study: Clones tied to disease were said to be significantly enriched in matched ankylosing spondylitis synovial fluid. Ankylosing spondylitis blood appeared to carry a characteristic TCR beta motif of several highly homologous variants.

This clonotype was detected only a few times. No antigen is known for it. CDR3 size: 14 residues. V was pared by 6 bases and J by 3 bases, with 12 bases between. Germline V lookup: CDR1 SGDLS, CDR2 YYNGEE. A quantitative 5'-RACE method, one with molecular barcodes, was used to make TCR beta libraries. TCRdb reprocessed the 5' RACE reads via MiXCR and lists one record per CDR3 protein. The sample yields hundreds of thousands of distinct CDR3 sequences, roughly 26% seen once. The sequence was obtained from a male donor with ankylosing spondylitis. J is TRBJ2-2 and V is TRBV9, with D hard to call. The sample comprised blood, either unsorted or a sorted T cell fraction (not recorded which). The CDR3 coding sequence is TGTGCCAGCACCAGCGACGGCTACACCGGGGAGCTGTTTTTT. Encoded protein: CASTSDGYTGELFF. Based on the CDR3 plus reference TRBV9 and TRBJ2-2, the full variable domain is DSGVTQTPKHLITATGQRVTLRCSPRSGDLSVYWYQQSLDQGLQFLIQYYNGEERAKGNILERFSAQQFPDLHSELNLSSLELGDSALYFCASTSDGYTGELFFGEGSRLTVL.